This T cell receptor (beta chain) is drawn from a study of T-cell reconstitution after alpha-beta-depleted transplantation in children. Preparing the TCRbeta library involved the use of unique molecular identifiers. TCRdb called the PCR reads again in MiXCR, with one record for every CDR3 protein. The repertoire includes 450,000 to 600,000 distinct CDR3 sequences, approximately 20% of them detected once, and 2.5% to 4% sits in the top ten. V dropped 0 bases and J dropped 5 bases, with 14 bases sitting between them. Germline V lookup: CDR1 SGHRS, CDR2 YFSETQ. CDR3 size: 16 residues. This clonotype came up once.

The rearrangement joins TRBV5-1 to TRBJ1-4; D gene unclear. Sequencing was performed on PBMCs from the stem cell graft donor, taken from the stem cell graft. This sequence was found in a human donor who donated a stem cell graft to a child with acute lymphoblastic leukemia. For the CDR3, the DNA is TGCGCCAGCAGCTTGGATCCGGGATTGAGAAATGAAAAACTGTTTTTT. Amino acids: CASSLDPGLRNEKLFF.